This TCR beta chain is from a study of shared T cell receptors in the human thymus. V was shortened by 3 bases and J by 0 bases, with 6 bases between the two germline ends. CDR1 is SGHTA, CDR2 FQGNSA, per germline. The CDR3 is made up of 13 amino acids. TCRdb keeps only in-frame clones here, not all; method: immunoSEQ multiplex PCR. The table records under 850,000 clones, around nine tenths of them present only once. These same records also appear under a second study, on human thymus T cells. As that report states: Both thymic and peripheral blood repertoires showed apparently biased V and J usage. Related studies found that unrelated individuals share highly overlapping thymic repertoires.

Sequenced input: thymocytes. The chain couples TRBV7-2 to TRBJ2-7; tentatively, D is TRBD2 (6 bases). The TCR was taken from a boy in the first two years of life with a congenital heart defect. The CDR3 here is CASSFSGSYEQYF. DNA of the CDR3: TGTGCCAGCAGCTTTAGCGGCTCCTACGAGCAGTACTTC.